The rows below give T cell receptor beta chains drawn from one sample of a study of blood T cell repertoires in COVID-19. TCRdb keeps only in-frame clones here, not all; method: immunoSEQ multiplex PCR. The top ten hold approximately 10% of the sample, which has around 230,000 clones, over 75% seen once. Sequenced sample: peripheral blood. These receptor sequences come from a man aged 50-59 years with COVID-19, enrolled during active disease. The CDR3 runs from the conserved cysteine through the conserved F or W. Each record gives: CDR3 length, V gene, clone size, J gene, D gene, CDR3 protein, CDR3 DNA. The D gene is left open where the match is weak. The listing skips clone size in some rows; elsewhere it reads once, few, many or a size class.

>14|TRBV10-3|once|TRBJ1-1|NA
CAISRRSEVTEAFF
TGTGCCATCAGTCGACGATCAGAGGTGACTGAAGCTTTCTTT
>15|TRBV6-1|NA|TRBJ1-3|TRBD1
CASGDRDRVLKTIYF
TGTGCCAGCGGTGATCGGGACAGGGTATTGAAAACCATATATTTT
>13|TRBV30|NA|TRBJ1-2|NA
CAWSVLDNYGYTF
TGTGCCTGGAGTGTACTAGATAACTATGGCTACACCTTC
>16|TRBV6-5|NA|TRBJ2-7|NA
CASSYGTAGVFYEQYF
TGTGCCAGCAGTTACGGAACAGCGGGCGTTTTCTACGAGCAGTACTTC
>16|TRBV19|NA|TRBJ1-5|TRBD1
CASRYMSDRVNQPQHF
TGTGCCAGTAGATATATGTCGGACAGGGTAAATCAGCCCCAGCATTTT
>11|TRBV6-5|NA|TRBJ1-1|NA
CASSYSGGAFF
TGTGCCAGCAGTTACTCGGGGGGAGCTTTCTTT
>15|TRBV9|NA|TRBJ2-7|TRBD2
CASSPGTSGTYEQYF
TGTGCCAGCAGCCCGGGGACTAGCGGGACCTACGAGCAGTACTTC
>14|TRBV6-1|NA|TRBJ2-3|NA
CASSDLGRGDTQYF
TGTGCCAGCAGTGATTTGGGTAGGGGAGATACGCAGTATTTT
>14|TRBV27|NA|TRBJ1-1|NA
CASRTRGMNTEAFF
TGTGCCAGCAGAACCAGGGGCATGAACACTGAAGCTTTCTTT
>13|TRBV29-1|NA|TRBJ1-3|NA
CSVDNYRVNTIYF
TGCAGCGTTGATAACTACAGGGTGAACACCATATATTTT
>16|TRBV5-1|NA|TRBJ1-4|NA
CASSEWTLTTNEKLFF
TGCGCCAGCAGCGAATGGACACTTACAACTAATGAAAAACTGTTTTTT
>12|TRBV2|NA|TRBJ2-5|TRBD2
CASCGGQETQYF
TGTGCCAGCTGCGGGGGCCAAGAGACCCAGTACTTC
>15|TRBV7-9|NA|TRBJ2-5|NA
CASSTSGARGETQYF
TGTGCCAGCAGCACTAGCGGAGCCAGGGGGGAGACCCAGTACTTC
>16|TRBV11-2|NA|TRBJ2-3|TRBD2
CASSARTSGITDTQYF
TGTGCCAGCAGCGCCCGGACTAGCGGGATTACAGATACGCAGTATTTT
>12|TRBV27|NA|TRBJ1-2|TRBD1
CASRQQGYGYTF
TGTGCCAGCAGACAACAGGGGTATGGCTACACCTTC
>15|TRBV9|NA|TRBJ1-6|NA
CASSEVGGSSSPLHF
TGTGCCAGCAGCGAGGTGGGGGGTTCCTCTTCACCCCTCCACTTT
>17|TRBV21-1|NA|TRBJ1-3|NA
CASSKEKQEGSGNTIYF
TGTGCCAGCAGCAAAGAGAAGCAGGAGGGCTCTGGAAACACCATATATTTT
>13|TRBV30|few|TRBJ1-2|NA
CAWGLNSGYGYTF
TGTGCCTGGGGCCTCAACAGCGGCTATGGCTACACCTTC
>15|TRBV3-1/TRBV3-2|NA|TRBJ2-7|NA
CASSQVLGRSYEQYF
TGTGCCAGCAGCCAAGTACTCGGGAGAAGCTACGAGCAGTACTTC
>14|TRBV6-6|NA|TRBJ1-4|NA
CASSYEQIDEKLFF
TGTGCCAGCAGTTACGAACAGATCGATGAAAAACTGTTTTTT
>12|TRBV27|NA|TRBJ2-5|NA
CASSPGWETQYF
TGTGCCAGCAGTCCCGGGTGGGAGACCCAGTACTTC
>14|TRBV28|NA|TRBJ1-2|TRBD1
CASSSGQGASGYTF
TGTGCCAGCAGTTCGGGACAGGGGGCCTCTGGCTACACCTTC
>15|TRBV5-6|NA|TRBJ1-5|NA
CASSFGTPNNQPQHF
TGTGCCAGCAGCTTCGGGACACCGAATAATCAGCCCCAGCATTTT
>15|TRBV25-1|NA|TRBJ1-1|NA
CASSEDWRMNTEAFF
TGTGCCAGCAGTGAAGACTGGCGCATGAACACTGAAGCTTTCTTT
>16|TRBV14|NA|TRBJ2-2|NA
CASRLRQEADTGELFF
TGTGCCAGCAGACTCCGACAGGAGGCGGACACCGGGGAGCTGTTTTTT
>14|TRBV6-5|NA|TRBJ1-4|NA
CASSYDTTNEKLFF
TGTGCCAGCAGTTACGACACAACTAATGAAAAACTGTTTTTT
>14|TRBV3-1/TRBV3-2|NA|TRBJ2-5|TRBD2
CASSQAGGGETQYF
TGTGCCAGCAGCCAAGCGGGGGGGGGTGAGACCCAGTACTTC
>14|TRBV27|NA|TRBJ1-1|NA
CASRFRGENTEAFF
TGTGCCAGCAGGTTCCGGGGAGAAAACACTGAAGCTTTCTTT
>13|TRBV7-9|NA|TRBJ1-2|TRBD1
CASSAGQGEGYTF
TGTGCCAGCAGCGCGGGACAGGGAGAAGGCTACACCTTC
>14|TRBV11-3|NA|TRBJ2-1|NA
CASSLVQGGNEQFF
TGTGCCAGCAGCTTAGTCCAGGGGGGCAATGAGCAGTTCTTC
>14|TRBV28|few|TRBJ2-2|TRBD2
CASRTSGSHRELFF
TGTGCCAGTAGGACTAGCGGTTCACACCGGGAGCTGTTTTTT
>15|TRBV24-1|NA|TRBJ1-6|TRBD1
CATSDTGTGVSPLHF
TGTGCCACCAGTGATACCGGGACAGGGGTTTCACCCCTCCACTTT
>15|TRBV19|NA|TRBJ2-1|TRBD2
CASSLLAGGPNEQFF
TGTGCCAGTAGCTTACTAGCGGGAGGGCCTAATGAGCAGTTCTTC
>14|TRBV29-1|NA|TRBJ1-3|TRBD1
CSVRDSLSGNTIYF
TGCAGCGTCCGGGACAGTCTCTCTGGAAACACCATATATTTT
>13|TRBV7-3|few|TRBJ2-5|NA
CASSLNKEETQYF
TGTGCCAGCAGCTTAAACAAAGAAGAGACCCAGTACTTC
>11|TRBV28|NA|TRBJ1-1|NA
CASSRSTEAFF
TGTGCCAGCAGTCGGAGCACTGAAGCTTTCTTT
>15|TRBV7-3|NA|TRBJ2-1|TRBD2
CASSPQRGGYNEQFF
TGTGCCAGCAGCCCTCAGCGGGGGGGCTACAATGAGCAGTTCTTC
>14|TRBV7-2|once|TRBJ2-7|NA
CASSLAGSGYEQYF
TGTGCCAGCAGCTTAGCCGGCAGCGGTTACGAGCAGTACTTC
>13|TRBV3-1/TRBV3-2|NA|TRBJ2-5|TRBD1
CASSPGTEETQYF
TGTGCCAGCAGCCCTGGGACAGAGGAGACCCAGTACTTC
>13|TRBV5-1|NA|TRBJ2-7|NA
CASSSSVTYEQYF
TGCGCCAGCAGCTCTAGCGTAACCTACGAGCAGTACTTC
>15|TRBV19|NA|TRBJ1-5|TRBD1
CASSTGTGVVQPQHF
TGTGCCAGTAGTACAGGGACAGGGGTCGTTCAGCCCCAGCATTTT
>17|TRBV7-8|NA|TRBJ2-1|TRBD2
CASSLILAGGSYNEQFF
TGTGCCAGCAGTTTGATTCTAGCGGGAGGGTCCTACAATGAGCAGTTCTTC
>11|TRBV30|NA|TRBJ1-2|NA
CAWSFPGGYTF
TGTGCCTGGAGTTTCCCCGGGGGCTACACCTTC
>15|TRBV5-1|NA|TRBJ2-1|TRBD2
CASTVTSGSLHEQFF
TGCGCCAGCACCGTAACTAGCGGGAGTCTCCATGAGCAGTTCTTC
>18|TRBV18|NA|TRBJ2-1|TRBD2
CASSERGGFGLSYNEQFF
TGTGCCAGCTCCGAGCGGGGGGGCTTTGGCCTCTCCTACAATGAGCAGTTCTTC
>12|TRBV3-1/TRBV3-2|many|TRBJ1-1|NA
CASSRGDTEAFF
TGTGCCAGCAGCCGGGGGGACACTGAAGCTTTCTTT
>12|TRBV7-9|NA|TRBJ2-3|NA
CASSPGTDTQYF
TGTGCCAGCAGCCCCGGGACAGATACGCAGTATTTT
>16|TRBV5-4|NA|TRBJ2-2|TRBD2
CASSPGASGYTGELFF
TGTGCCAGCAGCCCGGGGGCTAGCGGGTACACCGGGGAGCTGTTTTTT
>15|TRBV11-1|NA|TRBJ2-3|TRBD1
CASSRNGQATDTQYF
TGTGCCAGCAGCCGGAATGGACAGGCCACAGATACGCAGTATTTT
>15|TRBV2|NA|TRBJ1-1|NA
CASSPGGGRGTEAFF
TGTGCCAGCAGCCCCGGGGGAGGGCGAGGGACTGAAGCTTTCTTT
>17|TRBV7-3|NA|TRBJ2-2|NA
CASSLNGEAVGTGELFF
TGTGCCAGCAGCTTAAACGGGGAGGCAGTCGGCACCGGGGAGCTGTTTTTT
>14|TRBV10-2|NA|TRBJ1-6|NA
CASSESTVNSPLHF
TGCGCCAGCAGTGAGTCTACAGTTAATTCACCCCTCCACTTT
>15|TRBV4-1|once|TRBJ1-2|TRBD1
CASSQPGQGVFGYTF
TGCGCCAGCAGCCAGCCGGGACAGGGCGTATTTGGCTACACCTTC
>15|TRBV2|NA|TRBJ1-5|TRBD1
CASRGGTGPGQPQHF
TGTGCCAGCAGGGGGGGGACAGGGCCGGGTCAGCCCCAGCATTTT
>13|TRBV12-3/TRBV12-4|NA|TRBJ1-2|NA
CASSSGIKIGYTF
TGTGCCAGCAGTTCCGGGATCAAAATAGGCTACACCTTC